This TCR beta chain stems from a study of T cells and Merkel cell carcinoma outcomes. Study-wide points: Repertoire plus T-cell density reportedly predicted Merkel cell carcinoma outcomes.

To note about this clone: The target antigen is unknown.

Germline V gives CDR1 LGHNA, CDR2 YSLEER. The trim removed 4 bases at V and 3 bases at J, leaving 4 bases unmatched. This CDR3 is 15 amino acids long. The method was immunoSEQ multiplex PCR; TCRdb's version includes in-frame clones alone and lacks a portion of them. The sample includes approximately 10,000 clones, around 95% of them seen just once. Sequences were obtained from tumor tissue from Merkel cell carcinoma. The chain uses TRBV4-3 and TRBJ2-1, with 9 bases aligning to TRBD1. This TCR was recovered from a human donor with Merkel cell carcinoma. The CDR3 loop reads CASSLGTGSYNEQFF. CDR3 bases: TGCGCCAGCAGCCTGGGGACAGGGAGCTACAATGAGCAGTTCTTC.